This record covers a single T cell receptor beta chain. The data are from a study of blood T cell repertoires in COVID-19. Study background: Sources were T cells, B-cell-depleted T cells, or PBMCs; the material itself was cDNA or gDNA.

This CDR3 has 12 amino acids. The germline V gene encodes CDR1 SGHDT and CDR2 YYEEEE. The V and J ends lost 5 bases and 8 bases respectively, with 11 bases between them. Per the original methods: Amplification from reference gene primers served as the basis for estimated nucleated cell counts. Using immunoSEQ multiplex PCR, the repertoire was profiled, and TCRdb retains in-frame clones only, with some absent. The V and J calls and clone size are taken from that table; D and trimming were inferred from the DNA. The sample has tens of thousands of clones; 80% to 90% are singletons. This TCR was sampled from a man over 45 with active COVID-19. Material: peripheral blood. The chain links TRBV5-6 to TRBJ2-1; D perhaps matches TRBD2 (7 bases). CDR3: CASSSGGHEQFF. The CDR3 coding sequence is TGTGCCAGCAGTTCGGGGGGCCATGAGCAGTTCTTC. Full variable domain (rest looked up from reference TRBV5-6 and TRBJ2-1): DAGVTQSPTHLIKTRGQQVTLRCSPKSGHDTVSWYQQALGQGPQFIFQYYEEEERQRGNFPDRFSGHQFPNYSSELNVNALLLGDSALYLCASSSGGHEQFFGPGTRLTVL.